The clone carrying this TCR beta chain has ten or more counts. TCRdb passed the 5' RACE reads through MiXCR, listing each CDR3 protein once. The profile shows approximately 30,000 distinct CDR3 sequences, around 6.6% of them singletons. Deletions cut 6 bases from V and 8 bases from J, with 13 bases between. The CDR3 consists of 12 residues. The sample is drawn from a study of early T cells in non-severe SARS-CoV-2 infection. The sequencing input was whole blood. This receptor was identified in an adult who was a healthcare worker with PCR-confirmed SARS-CoV-2 infection or an uninfected control (not recorded which). The chain joins TRBV12-3 or TRBV12-4 to TRBJ1-1, with D unclear. The CDR3 sequence: CASSPGGYEAFF. CDR3 bases: TGTGCCAGCAGCCCTGGAGGGTACGAAGCTTTCTTT.